The rows below give T cell receptor beta chains drawn from one sample of a study of T cells in Graves' hyperthyroidism and ophthalmopathy. A single record per CDR3 protein comes from TCRdb applying MiXCR to the multiplex PCR reads. The table includes 550,000 to 650,000 distinct CDR3 sequences, less than 15% detected once. Source material: blood. Receptor source: a woman aged 40-49 years with Graves' hyperthyroidism. Each CDR3 is given with its conserved first and last residue.

v_gene: TRBV18; j_gene: TRBJ2-2; CDR3aa: CASSPAGGLAGELFF
v_gene: TRBV11-2; j_gene: TRBJ2-1; CDR3aa: CASSLAGISNEQFF
v_gene: TRBV11-3; j_gene: TRBJ2-2; CDR3aa: CASSLTSGRGAGELFF
v_gene: TRBV12-3/TRBV12-4; j_gene: TRBJ2-7; CDR3aa: CASSLGAIYEQYF
v_gene: TRBV9; j_gene: TRBJ2-1; CDR3aa: CASSVEDRGAYNEQFF
v_gene: TRBV29-1; j_gene: TRBJ1-1; CDR3aa: CSVKGMGVNTEAFF
v_gene: TRBV5-1; j_gene: TRBJ1-1; CDR3aa: CASSSVRDTEAFF
v_gene: TRBV7-6; j_gene: TRBJ2-7; CDR3aa: CASSRDRYEQYF
v_gene: TRBV20-1; j_gene: TRBJ1-5; CDR3aa: CSARGRGGGNQPQHF
v_gene: TRBV6-1; j_gene: TRBJ2-3; CDR3aa: CASSEWQGSTDTQYF
v_gene: TRBV30; j_gene: TRBJ2-3; CDR3aa: CAWSVGYTDTQYF
v_gene: TRBV28; j_gene: TRBJ2-3; CDR3aa: CASSSGTGPTDTQYF
v_gene: TRBV11-2; j_gene: TRBJ2-1; CDR3aa: CASSSRLRSTNEQFF
v_gene: TRBV3-1; j_gene: TRBJ2-2; CDR3aa: CASSQDVQVRELFF
v_gene: TRBV4-2; j_gene: TRBJ2-7; CDR3aa: CASSQERDTYEQYF
v_gene: TRBV5-1; j_gene: TRBJ2-5; CDR3aa: CASSLGGTIKGETRYF